A single sample is the source of the 17 T cell receptor beta chains below, sequenced in a study of blood T cell repertoires in COVID-19. Assay used: immunoSEQ multiplex PCR; TCRdb lists only in-frame clones, some missing. The repertoire includes about 68,000 clones, 75% to 90% of them detected once, and 8.2% sits in the top ten. What was sequenced was peripheral blood. These receptors came from a man between 50 and 59 years old with active COVID-19.

The chain uses TRBV6-1 and TRBJ2-3, with 7 bases lining up with TRBD1. Germline V gene sequence: CDR1 MNHNS, CDR2 SASEGT. This CDR3 is 19 amino acids long. Trimming removed 1 base from V and 7 bases from J; junction bases left unmatched: 20. The CDR3 region is CASSEGVVLGGKGLNTQYF. In DNA form, the CDR3 reads TGTGCCAGCAGTGAAGGCGTCGTATTAGGGGGCAAAGGACTCAATACGCAGTATTTT.

This sequence joins TRBV11-2 and TRBJ2-3, with D possibly being TRBD2 (5 bases). CDR1 SGHAT and CDR2 FQNNGV come from the germline V gene. Trimming removed 6 bases at V and 0 bases at J, with 16 bases between. CDR3 length equals 16 residues. CDR3 region: CASSRPSGASTDTQYF. The CDR3 DNA follows: TGTGCCAGCAGTCGACCGAGCGGAGCTAGCACAGATACGCAGTATTTT.

The chain has TRBV5-8 and TRBJ1-1; TRBD1 matches 8 bases. This CDR3 has 12 amino acids. Trimming took 2 bases from V and 11 from J; bases not matched to a gene: 5. CDR1 and CDR2 from the germline V gene are SGHTS and YDEGEE. The CDR3 is CASSLTGGAAFF. The DNA of the CDR3 is TGTGCCAGCAGCTTAACAGGGGGGGCGGCTTTCTTT.

This chain connects TRBV28 to TRBJ2-3; D possibly corresponds to TRBD1 (6 bases). The V gene's germline CDR1 is MDHEN and CDR2 SYDVKM. Trimming took 8 bases from V and 4 from J, leaving 13 bases between them. CDR3 length: 13 residues. The CDR3 sequence is CASEKTGPDTQYF. The CDR3 nucleotides are TGTGCCAGCGAAAAAACAGGGCCAGATACGCAGTATTTT.

The CDR3 sequence is CASSELLAYNEQFF. Written as DNA, the CDR3 is TGTGCCAGCAGTGAATTACTAGCTTACAATGAGCAGTTCTTC. The V and J genes are TRBV2 and TRBJ2-1; D may be TRBD2 (6 bases). CDR1 and CDR2 from the germline V gene are SNHLY and FYNNEI. This CDR3 comprises 14 residues. V was pared by 2 bases and J by 4 bases, with 9 bases between. Full variable domain (outside the CDR3, taken from reference TRBV2 and TRBJ2-1): EPEVTQTPSHQVTQMGQEVILRCVPISNHLYFYWYRQILGQKVEFLVSFYNNEISEKSEIFDDQFSVERPDGSNFTLKIRSTKLEDSAMYFCASSELLAYNEQFFGPGTRLTVL.

The chain employs TRBV5-1 and TRBJ2-7, with a weak D call TRBD2 (5 bases). CDR3 length: 14 residues. Trimming left V 1 base short and J 3 bases short, with 11 bases between. Germline V gene sequence: CDR1 SGHRS, CDR2 YFSETQ. CDR3 sequence reads: CASSLKGVNYEQYF. The CDR3 DNA reads as TGCGCCAGCAGCTTGAAGGGAGTGAACTACGAGCAGTACTTC.

The chain links TRBV12-3 or TRBV12-4 to TRBJ1-5; TRBD1 might be the D (5 bases). V was shortened by 3 bases and J by 6 bases, with 6 bases between the two germline ends. This CDR3 is built from 12 residues. CDR3 sequence reads: CASSLGGQPQHF. CDR3 bases: TGTGCCAGCAGTTTGGGGGGTCAGCCCCAGCATTTT.

The V and J genes are TRBV5-6 and TRBJ1-6; 7 bases are a match to TRBD1. Germline V gene data show CDR1 as SGHDT and CDR2 as YYEEEE. The CDR3 spans 16 residues. With V trimmed by 2 bases and J by 2 bases, 4 bases remained unmatched. The CDR3 sequence: CASSLEGAAYNSPLHF. Here the CDR3 DNA reads TGTGCCAGCAGCTTAGAGGGGGCGGCCTATAATTCACCCCTCCACTTT.

V and J are TRBV3-1 (or the pseudogene TRBV3-2) and TRBJ2-7, with 10 bases identical to TRBD2. This CDR3 has 16 residues. CDR1 is LGHDT and CDR2 is YNNKEL in the germline V gene (reference sequence). V dropped 5 bases and J dropped 3; count of bases not matched to a gene: 10. CDR3 sequence reads: CASSSPSGGGRYEQYF. The DNA of the CDR3 is TGTGCCAGCAGCTCCCCTAGCGGGGGAGGCCGCTACGAGCAGTACTTC.

The rearrangement links TRBV14 to TRBJ2-7; D uncertain. The V and J ends lost 5 bases and 3 bases respectively, with 5 bases between them. This CDR3 is built from 11 residues. Germline V gene sequence: CDR1 SGHDN, CDR2 FVKESK. CDR3 in DNA: TGTGCCAGCAGCTCCAGCTACGAGCAGTACTTC. Translated: CASSSSYEQYF.

V gene TRBV11-2 combines with J gene TRBJ2-1; D remains ambiguous. Germline V gives CDR1 SGHAT, CDR2 FQNNGV. The CDR3 runs 13 residues. The V and J ends lost 0 bases and 11 bases respectively, with 11 bases between them. Here the CDR3 reads CASSLELLSQQFF. CDR3 nucleotide sequence: TGTGCCAGCAGCTTAGAACTCCTGAGCCAGCAGTTCTTC.

The V call is TRBV11-2, the J call TRBJ1-1; TRBD1 might be the D (6 bases). Germline loops: CDR1 SGHAT, CDR2 FQNNGV. The CDR3 runs 16 residues. Trimming stripped 1 base from V and 6 bases from J, with 18 bases between. The CDR3, as DNA: TGTGCCAGCAGCTTAGTTCACACAGGGTTATTCTCTGAAGCTTTCTTT. This codes for CASSLVHTGLFSEAFF.

This chain links TRBV29-1 with TRBJ2-3; no clear D gene. CDR3 size: 11 residues. Germline V gives CDR1 SQVTM, CDR2 ANQGSEA. V dropped 7 bases and J dropped 3 bases, with 8 bases sitting between them. As DNA, the CDR3 is TGCAGCGCCACTTTAACAGATACGCAGTATTTT. It codes for CSATLTDTQYF.

DNA of the CDR3: TGTGCCAGCAGCTTAAAAACAGGAGACTACGAGCAGTACTTC. Translated: CASSLKTGDYEQYF. The rearrangement links TRBV7-9 to TRBJ2-7; D is possibly TRBD1 (5 bases). The CDR3 totals 14 residues. Trimming took 2 bases from V and 3 from J, leaving 11 bases between them. Germline CDR1 is SEHNR and CDR2 is FQNEAQ (reference sequence).

This sequence joins TRBV19 and TRBJ2-5, with TRBD2 matching 9 bases. The CDR3 is 14 amino acids. V lost 8 bases, J lost 4 bases, and 8 bases stayed unmatched. CDR1 LNHDA and CDR2 SQIVND come from the germline V gene (reference sequence). The CDR3 sequence is CASVGGGAGETQYF. The CDR3 bases are TGTGCCAGTGTTGGCGGGGGGGCTGGAGAGACCCAGTACTTC.

This chain uses TRBV19 with TRBJ1-1; D is perhaps TRBD1 (6 bases). The CDR3 runs to 13 residues. The germline gives CDR1 LNHDA, CDR2 SQIVND (reference sequence). Trimming removed 4 bases from V and 6 bases from J, with 12 bases in between. As DNA, the CDR3 is TGTGCCAGTAGTAGGACAGTCCCAGCTGAAGCTTTCTTT. It translates to CASSRTVPAEAFF.

This chain joins TRBV30 and TRBJ2-3, with D possibly being TRBD2 (6 bases). CDR1 and CDR2 (germline): GTSNPN, SVGIG (reference sequence). V shed 6 bases and J shed 4 bases, with 17 bases lying between them. The CDR3 is 14 amino acids. The CDR3: CACRRGLGSDTQYF. In DNA, the CDR3 is TGTGCCTGCCGGCGGGGCTTAGGGTCAGATACGCAGTATTTT.